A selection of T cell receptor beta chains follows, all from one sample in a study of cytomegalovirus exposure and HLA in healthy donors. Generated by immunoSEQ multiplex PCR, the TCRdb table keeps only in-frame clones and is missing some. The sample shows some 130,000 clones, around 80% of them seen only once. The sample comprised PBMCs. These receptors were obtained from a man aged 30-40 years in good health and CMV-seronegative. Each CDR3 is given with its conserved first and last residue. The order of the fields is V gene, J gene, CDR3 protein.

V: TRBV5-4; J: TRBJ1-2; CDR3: CASSLGQGYNYGYTF
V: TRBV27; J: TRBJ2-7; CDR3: CASIARYEQYF
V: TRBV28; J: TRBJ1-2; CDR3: CASSGGYPNYGYTF
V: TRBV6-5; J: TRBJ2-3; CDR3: CASRRLAGDEDTQYF
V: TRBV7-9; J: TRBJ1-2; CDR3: CASSQRQGGVNGYTF
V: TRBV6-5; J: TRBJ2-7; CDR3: CASSYSTSGTYEQYF
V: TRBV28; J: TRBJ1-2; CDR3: CASSLTQDYGYTF
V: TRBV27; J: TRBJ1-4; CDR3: CASSFRPGLNEKLFF
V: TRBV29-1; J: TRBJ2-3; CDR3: CSAAGTSGRRSTDTQYF
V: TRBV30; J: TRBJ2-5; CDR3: CAWRAGVGVGETQYF
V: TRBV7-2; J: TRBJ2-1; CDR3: CASSPLFGTQSNEQFF
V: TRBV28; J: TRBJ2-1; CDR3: CASSPGTGGHEQFF
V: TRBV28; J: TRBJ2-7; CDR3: CASTRGKDEQYF
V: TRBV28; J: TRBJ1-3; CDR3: CAGGDGGSGNTIYF
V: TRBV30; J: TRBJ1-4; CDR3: CAWREGLPGEKLFF
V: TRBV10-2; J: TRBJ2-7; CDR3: CASSTGTSGYEQYF
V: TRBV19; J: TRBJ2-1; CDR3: CASGVVAASYNEQFF
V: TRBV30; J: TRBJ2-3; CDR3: CAWSVRLVSDTQYF
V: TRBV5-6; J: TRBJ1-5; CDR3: CASSLYTGESQPQHF
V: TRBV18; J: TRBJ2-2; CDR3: CASSPLQRTNTGELFF
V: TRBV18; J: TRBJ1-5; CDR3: CASSPRLSTVGNNQPQHF
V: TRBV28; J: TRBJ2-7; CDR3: CASSYSPRLYEQYF
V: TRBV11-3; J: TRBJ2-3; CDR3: CASSPDRITDTQYF
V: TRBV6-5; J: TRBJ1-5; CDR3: CASSYNGGAQHF
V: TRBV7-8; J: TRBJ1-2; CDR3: CASSLGTGDYGYTF
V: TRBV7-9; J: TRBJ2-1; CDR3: CASTPRQGDEQFF
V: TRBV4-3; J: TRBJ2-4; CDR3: CASSQARRNIQYF
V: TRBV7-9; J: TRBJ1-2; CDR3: CASSLGATDLYGYTF
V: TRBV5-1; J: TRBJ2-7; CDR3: CASSLEGGQQYF
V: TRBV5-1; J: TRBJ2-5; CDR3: CASTRGGVQETQYF
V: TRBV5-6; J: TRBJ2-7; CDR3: CASSARWTSGLYEQYF
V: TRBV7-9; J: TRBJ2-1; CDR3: CASTLAGGEDEQFF
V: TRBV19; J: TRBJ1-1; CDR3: CASSALQGTEAFF
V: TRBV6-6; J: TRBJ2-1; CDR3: CASGGRQGSYNEQFF
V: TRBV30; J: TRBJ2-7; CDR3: CAWSVVGAKNEQYF
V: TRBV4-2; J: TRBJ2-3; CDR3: CASSQDRLLNPGQYF
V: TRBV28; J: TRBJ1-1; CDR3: CASIQNTGEAFF
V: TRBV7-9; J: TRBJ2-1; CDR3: CASSWGQGLDEQFF
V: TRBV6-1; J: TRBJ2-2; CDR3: CASSFREWTGELFF
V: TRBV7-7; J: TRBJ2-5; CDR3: CASSLGGLAEETQYF
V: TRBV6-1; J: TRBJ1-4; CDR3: CASGGIEDSNEKLFF
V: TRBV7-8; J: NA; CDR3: CASSLDPNEQYF
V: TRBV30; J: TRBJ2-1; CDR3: CACNSYAGRGNEQFF
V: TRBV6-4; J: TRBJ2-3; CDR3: CASSATSGRTQYF
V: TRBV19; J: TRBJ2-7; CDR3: CASSPLGQTSANYEQYF
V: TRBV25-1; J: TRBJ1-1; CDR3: CASSEVGGADTEAFF
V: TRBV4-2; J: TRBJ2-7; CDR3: CASRPEALARGEQYF
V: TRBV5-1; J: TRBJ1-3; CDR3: CASSRQGAIGNTIYF
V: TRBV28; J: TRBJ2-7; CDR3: CASSSGGYEQYF
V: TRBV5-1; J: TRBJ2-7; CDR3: CASSTGQEGLEQYF
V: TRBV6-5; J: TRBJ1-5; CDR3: CASSYDRVTQHF
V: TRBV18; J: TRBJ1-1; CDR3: CASSPSQGNTEAFF
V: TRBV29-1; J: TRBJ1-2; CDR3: CSVVRDRGRDYGYTF
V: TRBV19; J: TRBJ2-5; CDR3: CASSTIREGETQYF
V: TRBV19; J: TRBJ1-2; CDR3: CASSTGSPVEGDGYTF
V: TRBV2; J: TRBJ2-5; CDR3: CASSGGLAGKETQYF
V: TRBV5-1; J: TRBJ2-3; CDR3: CASSIGLAGGNTQYF
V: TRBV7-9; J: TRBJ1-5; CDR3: CASSAGTGEKPQHF